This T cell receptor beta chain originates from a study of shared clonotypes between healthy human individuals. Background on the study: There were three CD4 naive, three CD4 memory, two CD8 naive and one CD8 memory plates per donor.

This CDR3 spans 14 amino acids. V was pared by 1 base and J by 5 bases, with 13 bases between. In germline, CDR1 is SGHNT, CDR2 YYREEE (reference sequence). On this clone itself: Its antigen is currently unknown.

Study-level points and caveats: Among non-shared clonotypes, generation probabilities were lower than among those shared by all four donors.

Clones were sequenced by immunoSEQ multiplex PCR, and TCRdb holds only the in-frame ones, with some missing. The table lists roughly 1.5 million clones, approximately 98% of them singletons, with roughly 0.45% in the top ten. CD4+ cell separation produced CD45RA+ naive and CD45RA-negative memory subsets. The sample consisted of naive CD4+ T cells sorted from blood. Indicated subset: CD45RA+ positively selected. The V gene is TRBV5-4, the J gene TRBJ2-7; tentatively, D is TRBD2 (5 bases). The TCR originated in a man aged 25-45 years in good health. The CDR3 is CASSLPPGNNEQYF. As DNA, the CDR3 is TGTGCCAGCAGCTTGCCCCCGGGGAACAACGAGCAGTACTTC.